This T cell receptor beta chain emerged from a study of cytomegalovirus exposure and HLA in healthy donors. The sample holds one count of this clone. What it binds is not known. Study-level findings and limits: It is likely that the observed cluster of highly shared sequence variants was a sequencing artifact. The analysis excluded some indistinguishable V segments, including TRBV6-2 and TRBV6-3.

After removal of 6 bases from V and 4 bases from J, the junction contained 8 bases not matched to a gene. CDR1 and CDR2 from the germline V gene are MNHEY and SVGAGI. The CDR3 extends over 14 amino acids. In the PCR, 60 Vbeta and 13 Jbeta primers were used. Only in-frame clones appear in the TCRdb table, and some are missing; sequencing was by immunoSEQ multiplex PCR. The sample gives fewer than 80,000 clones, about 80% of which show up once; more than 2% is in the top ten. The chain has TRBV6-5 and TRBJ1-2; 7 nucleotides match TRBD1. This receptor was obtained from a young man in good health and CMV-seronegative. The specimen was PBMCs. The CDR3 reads CASRQGNEVYGYTF. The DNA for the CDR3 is TGTGCCAGCAGACAGGGGAATGAAGTCTATGGCTACACCTTC.